This passage covers 25 T cell receptor beta chains from one sample sequenced in a study of shared clonotypes between healthy human individuals. Sequencing used immunoSEQ multiplex PCR; TCRdb keeps in-frame clones, though not all of them. The table lists roughly 700,000 clones, roughly 88% of them singletons, with more than 30% in the top ten. Source material: memory CD8+ T cells from PBMCs. Subset in this sample: CD45RO+ cells pooled with CCR7-negative TemRA cells. The origin of the receptors is a young man in good health. Some clones in this sample may be carry-over from other donors' samples.

The chain employs TRBV2 and TRBJ1-2; D unclear. Germline V lookup: CDR1 SNHLY, CDR2 FYNNEI. V gave up 3 bases and J gave up 2 bases, with 16 bases separating them. The CDR3 extends over 16 amino acids. The CDR3 here is CASSEPGLLKNYGYTF. Here the CDR3 DNA reads TGTGCCAGCAGTGAGCCAGGACTCCTGAAAAACTATGGCTACACCTTC.

This clone was counted a few times. The genes are TRBV6-4 and TRBJ1-1, with a weak D call TRBD1 (5 bases). The V end was cut by 0 bases, the J end by 5 bases, with 7 bases between. The CDR3 extends over 13 amino acids. CDR1 and CDR2 (germline): MRHNA, SNTAGT. The CDR3 DNA is TGTGCCAGCAGTGACTCTAAGGGGACTGAAGCTTTCTTT. The encoded protein is CASSDSKGTEAFF.

This clone was recorded only once. V is TRBV27 and J is TRBJ2-2, with unresolved D. Germline V gene lookup returns CDR1 MNHEY and CDR2 SMNVEV (reference sequence). This CDR3 has 13 amino acids. The ends were cut back, 5 bases at V and 5 bases at J, with 9 bases in the middle. The CDR3 region is CASSNRGTGELFF. The CDR3 region has the DNA TGTGCCAGCAGTAACCGTGGGACCGGGGAGCTGTTTTTT.

Only one count was recorded for this clone. This chain joins TRBV7-2 and TRBJ1-1, with TRBD1 identical over 7 bases. The germline CDR1 and CDR2 sequences are SGHTA and FQGNSA. The V segment lost 11 bases and the J segment 5 bases; nucleotides outside the gene matches: 20. This CDR3 has 16 residues. The chain's CDR3 is CAGLKGAGLWRTEAFF. In DNA, the CDR3 is TGTGCCGGGTTGAAGGGGGCAGGGCTATGGCGGACTGAAGCTTTCTTT. The entire variable domain, with the rest obtained from reference TRBV7-2 and TRBJ1-1, is as follows: GAGVSQSPSNKVTEKGKDVELRCDPISGHTALYWYRQSLGQGLEFLIYFQGNSAPDKSGLPSDRFSAERTGGSVSTLTIQRTQQEDSAVYLCAGLKGAGLWRTEAFFGQGTRLTVV.

This sequence joins TRBV7-9 and TRBJ2-5; no definite D call. Looked up from germline, CDR1 is SEHNR and CDR2 is FQNEAQ (reference sequence). The V gene lost 5 bases and the J gene lost 9 bases, with 13 bases spanning the gap. CDR3 size: 12 residues. Written as DNA, the CDR3 is TGTGCCAGCAGCCCCGTTGGGCCTCCCCAGTACTTC. Its translation: CASSPVGPPQYF.

The V gene is TRBV21-1, the J gene TRBJ1-3; the D call TRBD1 from the table was never checked on the DNA. TRBV21-1 is tagged as a pseudogene. The CDR3 sequence is 14 residues long. This CDR3 is CASSRTGVGNTIYF. In nucleotides, the CDR3 is TGTGCCAGCAGCAGAACAGGGGTGGGAAACACCATATATTTT.

The chain joins TRBV6-1 to TRBJ1-3; tentatively, D is TRBD1 (6 bases). Germline V gene lookup returns CDR1 MNHNS and CDR2 SASEGT. The CDR3 extends over 14 amino acids. V was pared by 4 bases and J by 2 bases, with 9 bases between. CDR3 in amino acids: CASSGQEAGNTIYF. CDR3 DNA sequence: TGTGCCAGCAGTGGACAGGAGGCTGGAAACACCATATATTTT.

The rearrangement uses TRBV10-3 and TRBJ2-1, with a tentative D call TRBD2 (6 bases). V was trimmed by 7 bases and J by 8 bases, leaving 21 bases between them. Germline lookup yields CDR1 ENHRY and CDR2 SYGVKD. CDR3 length equals 15 residues. The CDR3 spells CAITSEEIGGDEQFF. CDR3 bases: TGTGCCATCACCTCGGAGGAGATTGGCGGGGATGAGCAGTTCTTC.

The V and J genes are TRBV10-3 and TRBJ2-7; 7 bases match TRBD1. The CDR3 has 19 residues. The V gene's germline CDR1 is ENHRY and CDR2 SYGVKD. V dropped 5 bases and J dropped 3; count of bases not matched to a gene: 22. The DNA for the CDR3 is TGTGCCATCAGTAGAACGCGGACAGGTGGGTCCTCTATCCTCTACGAGCAGTACTTC. This encodes CAISRTRTGGSSILYEQYF.

This chain links TRBV15 with TRBJ1-5, with D uncertain. Deletions cut 6 bases from V and 4 bases from J, with 16 bases between. This CDR3 has 15 amino acids. Per germline, CDR1 LNHNV and CDR2 YYDKDF (reference sequence). The CDR3 sequence is CATSEQRGGNQPQHF. The CDR3 nucleotides are TGTGCCACCAGTGAGCAAAGAGGAGGGAATCAGCCCCAGCATTTT.

V usage is TRBV9 and J usage is TRBJ2-1; D gene unclear. The CDR3 contains 12 residues. V gave up 0 bases and J gave up 10 bases, with 8 bases separating them. Looked up from germline, CDR1 is SGDLS and CDR2 is YYNGEE. CDR3 coding DNA: TGTGCCAGCAGCGTAGGAGCGAGGGAGCAGTTCTTC. This sequence encodes CASSVGAREQFF.

In DNA, the CDR3 is TGTGCCAGCAGCACTCCAGGGGCTGGGGCCAACGTCCTGACTTTC. It specifies CASSTPGAGANVLTF. The J gene is TRBJ2-6, the V gene TRBV7-3; perhaps TRBD1 as D (6 bases). With 5 bases removed from V and 2 bases from J, the gap between germline ends came to 10 bases. The CDR3 loop spans 15 amino acids. Germline V gene lookup returns CDR1 SGHTA and CDR2 FQGTGA.

This clone was seen only once. The rearrangement uses TRBV28 and TRBJ1-2; 7 bases align to TRBD1. Per the germline V gene, CDR1 is MDHEN and CDR2 is SYDVKM. Trimming at V came to 6 bases and at J to 8 bases, leaving 12 bases not matched to a gene. The length of the CDR3 is 14 residues. In DNA form, the CDR3 reads TGTGCCAGCAGCTGGGGACAGCCCGTGGACGGCTACACCTTC. Translated, it gives CASSWGQPVDGYTF.

The chain uses TRBV27 and TRBJ2-1, with a tentative D call TRBD2 (6 bases). Germline V gives CDR1 MNHEY, CDR2 SMNVEV (reference sequence). The CDR3 is 18 amino acids. V lost 6 bases, J lost 5 bases, and 26 bases lay in between. The DNA of the CDR3 is TGTGCCAGCAGCCCTTCGCTGGGGGAGGTAGCGGAGAACAATGAGCAGTTCTTC. As protein: CASSPSLGEVAENNEQFF.

The chain links TRBV7-3 to TRBJ2-7, with TRBD2 matching over 8 bases. The length of the CDR3 is 13 residues. Trimming removed 4 bases from V and 4 bases from J; junction bases left unmatched: 3. The germline gives CDR1 SGHTA, CDR2 FQGTGA. The CDR3 DNA follows: TGTGCCAGCAGCTGGGGACTAGAATACGAGCAGTACTTC. Translation gives CASSWGLEYEQYF.

V is TRBV10-1 and J is TRBJ2-2; D is possibly TRBD1 (5 bases). This CDR3 spans 14 amino acids. In germline, CDR1 is WNHNN, CDR2 SYGVQD (reference sequence). V was cut by 0 bases and J by 6 bases, with 8 bases left in between. Written as DNA, the CDR3 is TGCGCCAGCAGTGAGTCTGGGGCTTCCGGGGAGCTGTTTTTT. It translates to CASSESGASGELFF.

Worth noting for this clone: Other DNA sequences in the same sample also yield this CDR3. The chain uses TRBV9 and TRBJ2-1; D might be TRBD2 (6 bases). CDR1 and CDR2 (germline): SGDLS, YYNGEE. There are 15 residues in the CDR3. V was cut by 0 bases and J by 0 bases, with 7 bases left in between. This CDR3 is CASSVVGSSYNEQFF. In DNA form, the CDR3 reads TGTGCCAGCAGCGTAGTCGGGAGCTCCTACAATGAGCAGTTCTTC.

This chain uses TRBV4-1 with TRBJ2-4, with a weak D call TRBD1 (6 bases). V lost 4 bases and J lost 6, with 13 bases in between. CDR3 length: 14 residues. Germline V lookup: CDR1 MGHRA, CDR2 YSYEKL. The CDR3 nucleotides are TGCGCCAGCAGCCGGGGGCTAGCTGGAAACATTCAGTACTTC. It codes for CASSRGLAGNIQYF.

This chain uses TRBV10-3 with TRBJ2-1; 16 bases map to TRBD2. Germline lookup yields CDR1 ENHRY and CDR2 SYGVKD. The J segment lost 6 bases and the V segment lost 8 bases, leaving 16 bases of the junction unmatched. This CDR3 is built from 19 residues. CDR3 sequence reads: CAISEAGTSGRASSNEQFF. In DNA, the CDR3 is TGTGCCATCTCGGAGGCCGGGACTAGCGGGAGGGCCTCGAGCAATGAGCAGTTCTTC.

This clone was seen only once. The V call is TRBV28, the J call TRBJ2-6; no clear D gene. This CDR3 has 14 residues. Trimming pared 5 bases from V and 0 bases from J, leaving 5 bases between. Per germline, CDR1 MDHEN and CDR2 SYDVKM. In DNA, the CDR3 is TGTGCCAGCAGTAGTGGCTCTGGGGCCAACGTCCTGACTTTC. It translates to CASSSGSGANVLTF.

The genes are TRBV7-9 and TRBJ1-1; D not resolved. The CDR3 runs to 12 residues. V gave up 3 bases and J gave up 7 bases, with 9 bases separating them. The germline gives CDR1 SEHNR, CDR2 FQNEAQ (reference sequence). As DNA, the CDR3 is TGTGCCAGCAGCTTCGACCAGATTGAAGCTTTCTTT. Translation gives CASSFDQIEAFF.

Remarks on this clone: With a much larger clone just one base away, this may be a read error. Other DNA sequences in this sample translate to the same CDR3. This CDR3 reads CASSQGSYEQYF. CDR3 nucleotides: TGTGCCAGCAGCCAGGGCTCCTACGAGCAGTACTTC. V gene TRBV7-9 combines with J gene TRBJ2-7; D perhaps matches TRBD1 (5 bases). Germline V gene sequence: CDR1 SEHNR, CDR2 FQNEAQ (reference sequence). The CDR3 has 12 amino acids. V gave up 5 bases and J gave up 0 bases, with 5 bases separating them.

DNA for the CDR3: TGTGCCAGCAGGGACTTAGACGCCTACGAGCAGTACTTC. This encodes CASRDLDAYEQYF. The J gene is TRBJ2-7, the V gene TRBV19, with D perhaps TRBD2 (6 bases). Between the trimmed V and J ends, which lost 9 bases and 2 bases, there was a span of 14 bases. Germline assignment: CDR1 LNHDA and CDR2 SQIVND (reference sequence). This CDR3 comprises 13 residues. Looking up the rest from reference TRBV19 and TRBJ2-7 gives the full variable domain: DGGITQSPKYLFRKEGQNVTLSCEQNLNHDAMYWYRQDPGQGLRLIYYSQIVNDFQKGDIAEGYSVSREKKESFPLTVTSAQKNPTAFYLCASRDLDAYEQYFGPGTRLTVT.

The rearrangement joins TRBV2 to TRBJ1-5; D uncertain. The CDR3 totals 15 residues. Germline V gives CDR1 SNHLY, CDR2 FYNNEI. V gave up 2 bases and J gave up 9 bases, with 17 bases separating them. This CDR3 reads CASSERRRSASPQHF. DNA of the CDR3: TGTGCCAGCAGTGAACGACGGCGAAGTGCATCGCCCCAGCATTTT. The entire variable domain, with the rest obtained from reference TRBV2 and TRBJ1-5, is as follows: EPEVTQTPSHQVTQMGQEVILRCVPISNHLYFYWYRQILGQKVEFLVSFYNNEISEKSEIFDDQFSVERPDGSNFTLKIRSTKLEDSAMYFCASSERRRSASPQHFGDGTRLSIL.

The gene calls are TRBV27 and TRBJ2-5; D tentatively reads TRBD1 or TRBD2 (6 bases each). The CDR3 spans 17 residues. Trimming removed 3 bases at V and 5 bases at J, with 22 bases between. Germline CDR1 reads MNHEY; CDR2 reads SMNVEV (reference sequence). CDR3 sequence: CASSFGPGAKVRETQYF. DNA for the CDR3: TGTGCCAGCAGTTTTGGTCCGGGGGCCAAGGTCAGGGAGACCCAGTACTTC.